This T cell receptor beta chain appears in the sequencing data of a study of blood T cell repertoires in COVID-19. The J segment lost 5 bases and the V segment lost 0 bases, leaving 8 bases of the junction unmatched. The CDR3 runs 16 residues. Germline CDR1 is LGHDT and CDR2 is YNNKEL (reference sequence). TCRdb's copy holds only in-frame clones and misses some; the assay was immunoSEQ multiplex PCR. The sample carries over 150,000 clones, roughly four fifths recorded once. This clone occurred a few times. The chain links TRBV3-1 (or the pseudogene TRBV3-2) to TRBJ2-7, with 9 bases matching TRBD1. This sequence was found in an older woman with acute or convalescent COVID-19. Material for sequencing was peripheral blood. The DNA of the CDR3 is TGTGCCAGCAGCCAAGATTCCGGGACAGGGAATCACGAGCAGTACTTC. It codes for CASSQDSGTGNHEQYF.